The present T cell receptor (beta chain) was sequenced within a study of blood T cell repertoires in COVID-19. In the study overall: Samples taken during acute and convalescent COVID-19 were collected in the United States, Italy and Spain.

CDR1 is SGHNT and CDR2 is YYREEE in the germline V gene (reference sequence). V was clipped by 3 bases and J by 1 base; unmatched bases: 2. This CDR3 spans 16 amino acids. Authors' analysis steps: Reference gene primer amplification gave estimated nucleated cell counts. The protocol was immunoSEQ multiplex PCR, while the TCRdb copy is restricted to in-frame clones and leaves out a portion. The V and J calls and clone size come from that table; D and trimming were worked out from the DNA. The sample contains tens of thousands of clones, around two thirds of which appear only once. The sequence derives from a man between 65 and 79 years old with COVID-19, enrolled during active disease. The specimen sequenced was peripheral blood. The chain recombines TRBV5-4 with TRBJ2-2, with 11 bases aligning to TRBD2. The CDR3 sequence is CASSSGTSGNTGELFF. CDR3 nucleotides: TGTGCCAGCAGCTCTGGGACTAGCGGGAACACCGGGGAGCTGTTTTTT.